This TCR beta chain was sequenced for a study of T cells after yellow fever vaccination. MiXCR, applied by TCRdb to the 5' RACE reads, yields one record per CDR3 protein. The sample holds about 210,000 distinct CDR3 sequences, approximately 6.3% seen once. This clonotype appeared a few times. The CDR3 is 15 amino acids. The germline V gene encodes CDR1 DFQATT and CDR2 SNEGSKA (reference sequence). Trimming stripped 6 bases from V and 5 bases from J, with 21 bases between. Source: CD4+ T cells sorted from PBMCs, taken on the day of the yellow fever booster vaccination. This sequence joins TRBV20-1 and TRBJ2-3; a possible D gene is TRBD2 (6 bases). This receptor was obtained from a young man who received the YFV17D yellow fever vaccine. The CDR3: CSATRLGGVGDTQYF. The CDR3 nucleotides are TGCAGTGCCACACGACTAGGAGGGGTAGGAGATACGCAGTATTTT.